The sequence of this T cell receptor (beta chain) was determined in a study of blood T cell repertoires in COVID-19. About the study: Samples came from the United States, Italy and Spain, spanning acute and convalescent COVID-19. Sources were T cells, B-cell-depleted T cells, or PBMCs; the material itself was cDNA or gDNA.

Germline lookup yields CDR1 KGHSH and CDR2 LQKENI. The length of the CDR3 is 13 residues. V was shortened by 5 bases and J by 3 bases, with 10 bases between the two germline ends. Per the authors' pipeline: Amplified reference gene primers provided the basis for estimating nucleated cell counts. Profiling relied on immunoSEQ multiplex PCR, and the TCRdb table lists in-frame clones only, not all of them. V, J and clone size reflect that table, while D and trimming were determined from the DNA. The repertoire holds approximately 27,000 clones, with 85% to 90% as singletons. V and J are TRBV18 and TRBJ1-1; D gene unclear. The sequencing sample was made of peripheral blood. The TCR sequence derives from a man aged 55 to 70 with acute or convalescent COVID-19. The CDR3 sequence is CASSGQEDTEAFF. Written as DNA, the CDR3 is TGTGCCAGCTCAGGGCAGGAAGACACTGAAGCTTTCTTT.